Described below is a single T cell receptor beta chain sequence and its context. V lost 5 bases to trimming and J lost 9 bases; unmatched junction nucleotides: 8. Germline V gene sequence: CDR1 LNHDA, CDR2 SQIVND (reference sequence). This CDR3 comprises 14 residues. Data came from immunoSEQ multiplex PCR; TCRdb stores just in-frame clones and leaves some out. The sample includes about 66,000 clones, 79% of them seen just once. The data stem from a study of T cell responses to AZD1222 COVID-19 vaccine. The sample was peripheral blood, taken on day 0 of MenACWY control vaccination. The TCR was taken from an adult in good health. The chain employs TRBV19 and TRBJ1-5; 9 bases align to TRBD1. The CDR3 protein is CASSGGTGIGPQHF. CDR3 nucleotide sequence: TGTGCCAGTAGTGGGGGGACAGGGATCGGGCCCCAGCATTTT.